The 16 T cell receptor beta chains in this list originate from one sample, sequenced in a study of T cell responses to AZD1222 COVID-19 vaccine (dated by TCRdb to 2020 to 2022). Explained via the paper, the time point label denotes: baseline before first vaccination. Sample treatment or condition, as interpreted from the label and publication: meningococcal conjugate vaccine given as trial control. The library was generated by the immunoSEQ multiplex PCR assay. This is the immuneACCESS table as TCRdb keeps it, with only in-frame sequences that have V and J called. A part of the clones is gone; compared with another copy, unresolved V genes explain less than half, and the rest is unexplained. Present in this sample are about 150,000 clones, roughly nine tenths of which were seen just once. 4.5% to 6% of the sample is taken by the ten largest. The sample was peripheral blood, taken on day 0 of MenACWY control vaccination. These receptors were obtained from an adult in good health.

The chain combines TRBV18 with TRBJ1-1; D ambiguous. The V gene lost 0 bases and the J gene lost 7 bases, with 15 bases spanning the gap. Germline values: CDR1 KGHSH, CDR2 LQKENI. The CDR3 has 15 residues. The CDR3 spells CASSPPRAGYLEAFF. The DNA for the CDR3 is TGTGCCAGCTCACCACCGAGGGCCGGGTACCTTGAAGCTTTCTTT.

J is TRBJ2-1 and V is TRBV10-3; D could derive from TRBD1 or TRBD2 (5 bases each). V was pared by 4 bases and J by 7 bases, with 17 bases between. The CDR3 has 15 residues. CDR1 and CDR2 from the germline V gene are ENHRY and SYGVKD. As DNA, the CDR3 is TGTGCCATCAGTGCTCCGAGGGGAGTATGGAATGAGCAGTTCTTC. The encoded protein is CAISAPRGVWNEQFF.

The V gene is TRBV19, the J gene TRBJ1-2; TRBD1 agrees at 9 bases. The germline CDR1 and CDR2 sequences are LNHDA and SQIVND (reference sequence). This CDR3 is built from 13 residues. The V segment lost 6 bases and the J segment 7 bases; nucleotides outside the gene matches: 6. The CDR3 is CASRGQGISGYTF. CDR3 in DNA: TGTGCCAGTAGAGGACAGGGGATCTCTGGCTACACCTTC.

V is TRBV3-1 (or the pseudogene TRBV3-2) and J is TRBJ2-7; 11 bases align to TRBD2. The junction had 5 bases not matched to a gene; V was cut back by 0 bases and J by 7 bases. The CDR3 runs to 15 residues. Germline V lookup: CDR1 LGHDT, CDR2 YNNKEL (reference sequence). The CDR3 coding sequence is TGTGCCAGCAGCCAAGATGTACTAGCGGGAGTTGAGCAGTACTTC. Its translation is CASSQDVLAGVEQYF.

J is TRBJ2-3 and V is TRBV27, with TRBD2 identical over 11 bases. This CDR3 spans 17 amino acids. Germline CDR1 and CDR2: MNHEY and SMNVEV (reference sequence). The trim removed 10 bases at V and 0 bases at J, leaving 12 bases unmatched. CDR3 sequence: CATARLAGKLSTDTQYF. CDR3 DNA: TGTGCCACCGCTAGACTAGCGGGGAAACTTAGCACAGATACGCAGTATTTT.

The CDR3 sequence: CASSEVNRWCYQPQHF. DNA for the CDR3: TGCGCCAGCAGTGAGGTGAACCGGTGGTGCTATCAGCCCCAGCATTTT. This rearrangement joins TRBV10-1 to TRBJ1-5, with D hard to call. Between the trimmed V and J ends, which lost 2 bases and 5 bases, there was a span of 16 bases. CDR3 size: 16 residues. In germline, CDR1 is WNHNN, CDR2 SYGVQD (reference sequence).

As DNA, the CDR3 is TGCGCCAGCAGTGCGGGAAGCGGGGGAAAGGAGACCCAGTACTTC. Translating gives CASSAGSGGKETQYF. The J gene is TRBJ2-5, the V gene TRBV10-1; 8 positions agree with TRBD2. With 4 bases clipped from V and 5 bases from J, the junction kept 9 bases outside the gene matches. The V gene's germline CDR1 is WNHNN and CDR2 SYGVQD (reference sequence). The length of the CDR3 is 15 residues.

The chain recombines TRBV27 with TRBJ2-7, with 11 bases fitting TRBD1. This CDR3 has 17 residues. The germline V gene encodes CDR1 MNHEY and CDR2 SMNVEV (reference sequence). The ends lost 3 bases at V and 2 bases at J; junction bases unmatched: 9. The CDR3 loop reads CASSFAGTGGLPYEQYF. The CDR3 region has the DNA TGTGCCAGCAGTTTCGCCGGGACAGGGGGACTGCCCTACGAGCAGTACTTC.

This clone occurred once. The V and J genes are TRBV3-1 (or the pseudogene TRBV3-2) and TRBJ2-5, with no clear D. Germline V lookup: CDR1 LGHDT, CDR2 YNNKEL (reference sequence). Trimming stripped 4 bases from V and 0 bases from J, with 6 bases between. This CDR3 is 13 amino acids long. The DNA of the CDR3 is TGTGCCAGCAGCCCAGTGTACCAAGAGACCCAGTACTTC. Protein product: CASSPVYQETQYF.

The rearrangement joins TRBV19 to TRBJ1-3, with a possible D match to TRBD1 (5 bases). The V end was cut by 7 bases, the J end by 0 bases, with 16 bases between. The germline V gene encodes CDR1 LNHDA and CDR2 SQIVND (reference sequence). The CDR3 is 16 residues long. The CDR3 loop reads CASTLLGGISGNTIYF. Written as DNA, the CDR3 is TGTGCCAGTACCCTCCTGGGGGGAATCTCTGGAAACACCATATATTTT. Full variable domain (outside the CDR3, taken from reference TRBV19 and TRBJ1-3): DGGITQSPKYLFRKEGQNVTLSCEQNLNHDAMYWYRQDPGQGLRLIYYSQIVNDFQKGDIAEGYSVSREKKESFPLTVTSAQKNPTAFYLCASTLLGGISGNTIYFGEGSWLTVV.

The chain links TRBV4-1 to TRBJ2-2, with 9 positions matching TRBD2. Unmatched junction bases numbered 12, after V lost 0 bases and J lost 7 bases. In germline, CDR1 is MGHRA, CDR2 YSYEKL. This CDR3 has 18 residues. This chain's CDR3 is CASSQESAGGPLGGELFF. The CDR3 DNA reads TGCGCCAGCAGCCAAGAATCGGCGGGAGGGCCTCTGGGCGGGGAGCTGTTTTTT.

The CDR3 here is CASNDRVVGEKLFF. DNA of the CDR3: TGTGCCAGCAACGACAGGGTGGTAGGGGAAAAACTGTTTTTT. This sequence joins TRBV5-6 and TRBJ1-4; 7 bases map to TRBD1. CDR1 SGHDT and CDR2 YYEEEE come from the germline V gene. Unmatched junction bases numbered 10, after V lost 6 bases and J lost 8 bases. The CDR3 sequence is 14 residues long. The whole variable domain, remainder taken from reference TRBV5-6 and TRBJ1-4, is DAGVTQSPTHLIKTRGQQVTLRCSPKSGHDTVSWYQQALGQGPQFIFQYYEEEERQRGNFPDRFSGHQFPNYSSELNVNALLLGDSALYLCASNDRVVGEKLFFGSGTQLSVL.

This chain links TRBV3-1 (or the pseudogene TRBV3-2) with TRBJ2-3, with TRBD1 identical over 9 bases. The germline gives CDR1 LGHDT, CDR2 YNNKEL (reference sequence). V dropped 9 bases and J dropped 3; count of bases not matched to a gene: 7. This CDR3 has 14 amino acids. The CDR3, as DNA: TGTGCCAGTGCCCGGGACAGGGCAACAGATACGCAGTATTTT. Amino acid sequence: CASARDRATDTQYF.

The CDR3 DNA reads TGTGCCAGTACTGACAGGGTAAATCAGCCCCAGCATTTT. Translation: CASTDRVNQPQHF. The chain links TRBV6-5 to TRBJ1-5, with 7 bases identical to TRBD1. In germline, CDR1 is MNHEY, CDR2 SVGAGI. This CDR3 comprises 13 residues. Trimming at V came to 9 bases and at J to 4 bases, leaving 6 bases not matched to a gene.

The genes are TRBV21-1 and TRBJ2-7. TRBV21-1 is listed as a pseudogene. CDR3 length: 15 residues. Written as DNA, the CDR3 is TGTGCCAGCAGCAAAGCTGAGGGGCGTTTCTACGAGCAGTACTTC. This gives the protein CASSKAEGRFYEQYF.

The CDR3: CASSIRMDGNYGYTF. In DNA form, the CDR3 reads TGTGCCAGTAGTATCCGGATGGACGGGAACTATGGCTACACCTTC. The genes are TRBV19 and TRBJ1-2; D remains ambiguous. V was shortened by 3 bases and J by 2 bases, with 13 bases between the two germline ends. Germline CDR1 LNHDA, CDR2 SQIVND (reference sequence). The length of the CDR3 is 15 residues.